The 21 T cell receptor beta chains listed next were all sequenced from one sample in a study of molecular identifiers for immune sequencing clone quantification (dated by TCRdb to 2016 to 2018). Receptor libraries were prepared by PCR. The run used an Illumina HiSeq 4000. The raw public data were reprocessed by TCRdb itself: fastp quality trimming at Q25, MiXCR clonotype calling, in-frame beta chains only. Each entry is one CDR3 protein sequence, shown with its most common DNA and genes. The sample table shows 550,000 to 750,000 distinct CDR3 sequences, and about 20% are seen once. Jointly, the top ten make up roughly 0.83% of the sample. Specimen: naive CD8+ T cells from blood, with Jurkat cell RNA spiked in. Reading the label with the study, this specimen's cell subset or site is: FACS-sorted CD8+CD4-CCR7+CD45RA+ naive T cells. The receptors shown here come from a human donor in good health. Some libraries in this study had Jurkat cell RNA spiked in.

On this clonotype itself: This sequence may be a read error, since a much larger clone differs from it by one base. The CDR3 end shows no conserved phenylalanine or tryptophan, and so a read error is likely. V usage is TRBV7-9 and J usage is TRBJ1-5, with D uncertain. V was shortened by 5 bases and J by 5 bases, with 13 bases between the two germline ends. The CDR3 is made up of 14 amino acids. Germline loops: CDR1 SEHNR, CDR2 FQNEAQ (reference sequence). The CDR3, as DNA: TGTGCCAGCAGCCAAGCTGGGGTGTATCAGCCCCAGCATTAT. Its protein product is CASSQAGVYQPQHY.

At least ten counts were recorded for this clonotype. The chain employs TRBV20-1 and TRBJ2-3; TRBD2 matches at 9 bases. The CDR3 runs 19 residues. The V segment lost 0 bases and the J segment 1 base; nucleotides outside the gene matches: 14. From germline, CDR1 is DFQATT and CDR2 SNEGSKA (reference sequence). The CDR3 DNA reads TGCAGTGCTAGAGACGCGGGTTTTAGCGGGAGTGGTGGCACAGATACGCAGTATTTT. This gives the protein CSARDAGFSGSGGTDTQYF.

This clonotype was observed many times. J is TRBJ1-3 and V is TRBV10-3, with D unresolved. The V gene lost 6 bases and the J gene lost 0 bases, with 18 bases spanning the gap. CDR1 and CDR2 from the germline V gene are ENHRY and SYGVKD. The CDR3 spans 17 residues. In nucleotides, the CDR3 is TGTGCCATCAGGCCCCTCTTGGAACACAGCTCTGGAAACACCATATATTTT. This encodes CAIRPLLEHSSGNTIYF.

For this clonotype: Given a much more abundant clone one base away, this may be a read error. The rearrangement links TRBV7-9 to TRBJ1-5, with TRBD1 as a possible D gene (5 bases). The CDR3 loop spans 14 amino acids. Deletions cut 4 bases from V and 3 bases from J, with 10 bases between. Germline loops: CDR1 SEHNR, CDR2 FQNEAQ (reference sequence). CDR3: CASSCSGFNQPQHF. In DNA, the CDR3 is TGTGCCAGCAGCTGTTCAGGGTTCAATCAGCCCCAGCATTTT. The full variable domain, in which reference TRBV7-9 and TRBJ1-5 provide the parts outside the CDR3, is DTGVSQNPRHKITKRGQNVTFRCDPISEHNRLYWYRQTLGQGPEFLTYFQNEAQLEKSRLLSDRFSAERPKGSFSTLEIQRTEQGDSAMYLCASSCSGFNQPQHFGDGTRLSIL.

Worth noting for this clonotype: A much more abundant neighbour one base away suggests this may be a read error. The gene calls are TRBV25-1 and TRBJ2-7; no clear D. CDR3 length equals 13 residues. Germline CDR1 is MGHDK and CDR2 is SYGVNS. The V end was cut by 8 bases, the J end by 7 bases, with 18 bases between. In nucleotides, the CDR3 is TGTGCCAGCGCCCCCGGTATTACGACGGAGCAGTACTTC. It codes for CASAPGITTEQYF.

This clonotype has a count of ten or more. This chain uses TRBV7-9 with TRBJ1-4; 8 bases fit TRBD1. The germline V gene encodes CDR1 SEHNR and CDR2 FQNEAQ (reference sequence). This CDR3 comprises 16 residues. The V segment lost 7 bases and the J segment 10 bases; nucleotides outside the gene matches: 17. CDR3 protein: CASTHTTTGQGGKLFF. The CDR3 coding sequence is TGTGCCAGCACCCACACTACCACCGGACAGGGCGGAAAACTGTTTTTT.

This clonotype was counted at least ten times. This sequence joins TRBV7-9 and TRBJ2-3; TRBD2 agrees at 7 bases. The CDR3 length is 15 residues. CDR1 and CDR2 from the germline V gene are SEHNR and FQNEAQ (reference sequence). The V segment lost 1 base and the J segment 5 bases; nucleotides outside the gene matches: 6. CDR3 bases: TGTGCCAGCAGCTTAGGTGCGGGAGCGGAAGATACGCAGTATTTT. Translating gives CASSLGAGAEDTQYF.

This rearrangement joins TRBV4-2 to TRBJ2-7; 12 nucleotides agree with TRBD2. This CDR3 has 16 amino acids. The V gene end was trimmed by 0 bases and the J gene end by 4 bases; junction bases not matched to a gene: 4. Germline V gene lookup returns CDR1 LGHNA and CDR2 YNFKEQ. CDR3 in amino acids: CASSQERTSGIYEQYF. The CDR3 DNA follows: TGTGCCAGCAGCCAAGAGAGGACTAGCGGGATATACGAGCAGTACTTC.

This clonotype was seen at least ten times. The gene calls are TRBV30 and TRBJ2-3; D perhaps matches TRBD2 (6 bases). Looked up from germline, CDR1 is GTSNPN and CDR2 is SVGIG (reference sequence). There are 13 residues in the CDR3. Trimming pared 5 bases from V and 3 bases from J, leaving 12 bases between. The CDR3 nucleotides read TGTGCCTGGGCCTGGGGGACTACAGATACGCAGTATTTT. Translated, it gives CAWAWGTTDTQYF.

The CDR3 sequence is CASSMVGGNTEAFF. The CDR3 DNA reads as TGTGCCAGTAGTATGGTGGGAGGTAACACTGAAGCTTTCTTT. The rearrangement joins TRBV19 to TRBJ1-1; no reliable D call. Germline lookup yields CDR1 LNHDA and CDR2 SQIVND (reference sequence). V lost 3 bases to trimming and J lost 2 bases, with 10 bases between them. The CDR3 extends over 14 amino acids. Full variable domain (outside the CDR3, taken from reference TRBV19 and TRBJ1-1): DGGITQSPKYLFRKEGQNVTLSCEQNLNHDAMYWYRQDPGQGLRLIYYSQIVNDFQKGDIAEGYSVSREKKESFPLTVTSAQKNPTAFYLCASSMVGGNTEAFFGQGTRLTVV.

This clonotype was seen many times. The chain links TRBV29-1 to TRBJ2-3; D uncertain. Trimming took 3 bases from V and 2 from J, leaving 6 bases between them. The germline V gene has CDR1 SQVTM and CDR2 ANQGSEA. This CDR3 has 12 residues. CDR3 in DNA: TGCAGCGTTGATAGGTTCACAGATACGCAGTATTTT. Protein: CSVDRFTDTQYF.

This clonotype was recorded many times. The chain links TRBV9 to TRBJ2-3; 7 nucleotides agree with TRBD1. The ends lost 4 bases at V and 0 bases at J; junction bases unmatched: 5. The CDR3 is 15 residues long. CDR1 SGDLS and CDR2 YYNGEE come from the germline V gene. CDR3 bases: TGTGCCAGCAGCCCCTACAGGGGTAGCACAGATACGCAGTATTTT. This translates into CASSPYRGSTDTQYF.

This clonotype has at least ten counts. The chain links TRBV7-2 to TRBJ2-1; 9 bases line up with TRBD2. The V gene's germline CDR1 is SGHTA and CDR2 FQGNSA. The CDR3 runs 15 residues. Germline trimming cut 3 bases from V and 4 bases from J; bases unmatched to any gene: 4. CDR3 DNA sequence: TGTGCCAGCAGCTTTAGTAGCGGGAGTTACAATGAGCAGTTCTTC. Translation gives CASSFSSGSYNEQFF.

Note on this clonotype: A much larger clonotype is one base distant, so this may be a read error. The CDR3 here is CASSVQATPGGKPFF. The CDR3, as DNA: TGTGCCAGCAGTGTACAGGCTACACCCGGCGGAAAACCGTTTTTT. V gene TRBV6-5 combines with J gene TRBJ1-4; a possible D gene is TRBD1 (5 bases). The CDR3 loop spans 15 amino acids. Germline V gives CDR1 MNHEY, CDR2 SVGAGI.

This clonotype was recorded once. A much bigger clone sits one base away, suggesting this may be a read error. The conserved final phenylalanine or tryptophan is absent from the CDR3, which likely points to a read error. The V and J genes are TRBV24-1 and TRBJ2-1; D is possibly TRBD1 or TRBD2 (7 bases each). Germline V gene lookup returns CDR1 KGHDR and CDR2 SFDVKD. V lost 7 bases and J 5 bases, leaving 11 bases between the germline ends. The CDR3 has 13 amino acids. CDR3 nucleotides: TGTGCCACCAGCAGCGGGACAGACAATGAGCAGTTCTTA. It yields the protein CATSSGTDNEQFL.

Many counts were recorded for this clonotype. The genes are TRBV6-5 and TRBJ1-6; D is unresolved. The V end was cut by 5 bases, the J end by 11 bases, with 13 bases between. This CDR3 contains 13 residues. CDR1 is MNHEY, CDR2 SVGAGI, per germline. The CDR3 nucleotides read TGTGCCAGCAGTGGCGGCAGTGGAACACCCCTCCACTTT. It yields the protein CASSGGSGTPLHF.

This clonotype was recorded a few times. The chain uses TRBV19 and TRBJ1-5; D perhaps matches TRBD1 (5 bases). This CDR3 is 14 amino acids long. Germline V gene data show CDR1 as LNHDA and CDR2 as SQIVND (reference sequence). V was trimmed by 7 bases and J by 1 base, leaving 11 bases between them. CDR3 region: CASIGARSNQPQHF. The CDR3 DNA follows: TGTGCCAGTATCGGGGCAAGGAGCAATCAGCCCCAGCATTTT.

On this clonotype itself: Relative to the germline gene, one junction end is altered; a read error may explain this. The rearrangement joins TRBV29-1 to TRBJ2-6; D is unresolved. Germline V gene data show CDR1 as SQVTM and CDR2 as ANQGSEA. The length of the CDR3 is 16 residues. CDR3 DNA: TGCAGCGTGACGACGGTCGCCCGCTCTGAGGCCAACGTCCTGACTTTC. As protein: CSVTTVARSEANVLTF.

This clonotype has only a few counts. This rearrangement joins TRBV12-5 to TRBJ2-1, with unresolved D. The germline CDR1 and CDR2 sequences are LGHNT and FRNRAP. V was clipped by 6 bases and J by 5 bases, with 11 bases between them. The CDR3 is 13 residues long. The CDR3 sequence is CASGTASHNEQFF. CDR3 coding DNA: TGTGCTAGTGGCACAGCATCGCACAATGAGCAGTTCTTC.

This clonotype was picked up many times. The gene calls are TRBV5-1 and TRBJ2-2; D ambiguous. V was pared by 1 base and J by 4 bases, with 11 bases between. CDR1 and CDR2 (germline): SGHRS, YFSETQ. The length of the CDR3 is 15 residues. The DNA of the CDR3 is TGCGCCAGCAGCTTGTTTGGCACCTCCACCGGGGAGCTGTTTTTT. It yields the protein CASSLFGTSTGELFF.

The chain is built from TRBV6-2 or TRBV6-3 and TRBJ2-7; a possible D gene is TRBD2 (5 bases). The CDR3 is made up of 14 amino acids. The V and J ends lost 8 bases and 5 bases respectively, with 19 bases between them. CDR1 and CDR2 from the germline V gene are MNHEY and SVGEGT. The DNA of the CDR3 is TGTGCCAGCCCCTCCCCGAGGGCTGTGCACGAGCAGTACTTC. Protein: CASPSPRAVHEQYF.